This TCR beta chain was sequenced in a study of monozygotic twins with inflammatory bowel disease. Overall study results and limits: None of the different T cell subtypes could be distinguished from one another.

Concerning this clonotype: No antigen is known for it.

TCRdb reprocessed the 5' RACE reads, keeping one entry per CDR3 protein, no DNA. The listing records about 210,000 distinct CDR3 sequences. Sequenced input: blood. The clonotype originates from a human donor with ulcerative colitis or Crohn's disease, or a healthy co-twin of an affected twin (not recorded which).

The CDR3 spells CASSLTVNPGANVLTF. The V gene is TRBV5-6, the J gene TRBJ2-6. This CDR3 spans 16 amino acids. CDR1 is SGHDT, CDR2 YYEEEE, per germline. Full variable domain (remainder filled in from reference TRBV5-6 and TRBJ2-6): DAGVTQSPTHLIKTRGQQVTLRCSPKSGHDTVSWYQQALGQGPQFIFQYYEEEERQRGNFPDRFSGHQFPNYSSELNVNALLLGDSALYLCASSLTVNPGANVLTFGAGSRLTVL.